The 8 T cell receptor beta chains listed next were all sequenced from one sample in a study of cytomegalovirus exposure and HLA in healthy donors. In the PCR, 60 Vbeta and 13 Jbeta primers were used. Profiled with immunoSEQ multiplex PCR; TCRdb holds only in-frame clones, not every one. This sample's clone table lists tens of thousands of clones. The sequencing sample was made of PBMCs. The receptors were sampled from a woman aged 25 to 39 in good health and CMV-seronegative.

The V call is TRBV6-6, the J call TRBJ2-5, with 7 nucleotides matching TRBD2. The CDR3 has 15 amino acids. Germline V gives CDR1 MNHNY, CDR2 SVGAGI (reference sequence). The ends lost 6 bases at V and 5 bases at J; junction bases unmatched: 12. The CDR3 loop is CASSPRLALWETQYF. The CDR3 nucleotides are TGTGCCAGCAGCCCCCGACTAGCTCTGTGGGAGACCCAGTACTTC.

V gene TRBV30 combines with J gene TRBJ1-1, with TRBD1 as a possible D gene (6 bases). Germline lookup yields CDR1 GTSNPN and CDR2 SVGIG (reference sequence). The CDR3 is 14 amino acids. Trimming pared 3 bases from V and 0 bases from J, leaving 11 bases between. CDR3 sequence (DNA): TGTGCCTGGAGGGGGGACATGTTGAACACTGAAGCTTTCTTT. Amino acids: CAWRGDMLNTEAFF.

The chain uses TRBV2 and TRBJ1-6; D is undetermined. Germline V gives CDR1 SNHLY, CDR2 FYNNEI. The V end lost 3 bases, the J end lost 5 bases, and 17 bases lay between the germline ends. The CDR3 sequence is 17 residues long. CDR3 amino acids: CASSDPGEAGNNSPLHF. CDR3 DNA: TGTGCCAGCAGTGATCCTGGGGAAGCCGGGAATAATTCACCCCTCCACTTT.

The DNA of the CDR3 is TGTGCCAGCAGTTACTCGTCAAATTCACCCCTCCACTTT. Amino acids: CASSYSSNSPLHF. The rearrangement uses TRBV6-5 and TRBJ1-6; D uncertain. Germline CDR1 reads MNHEY; CDR2 reads SVGAGI. The CDR3 has 13 residues. Trimming removed 0 bases at V and 7 bases at J, with 4 bases between.

V is TRBV28 and J is TRBJ1-5, with TRBD1 matching over 8 bases. CDR1 and CDR2 from the germline V gene are MDHEN and SYDVKM. The CDR3 is 15 residues long. The V gene end was trimmed by 2 bases and the J gene end by 1 base; junction bases not matched to a gene: 1. The CDR3 region is CASSLGQGSNQPQHF. The CDR3 nucleotides are TGTGCCAGCAGTTTAGGACAGGGAAGCAATCAGCCCCAGCATTTT. Complete variable domain (other parts from reference TRBV28 and TRBJ1-5): DVKVTQSSRYLVKRTGEKVFLECVQDMDHENMFWYRQDPGLGLRLIYFSYDVKMKEKGDIPEGYSVSREKKERFSLILESASTNQTSMYLCASSLGQGSNQPQHFGDGTRLSIL.

CDR3 region: CASSSLPDTQYF. The CDR3, as DNA: TGTGCCAGCAGCTCCCTCCCAGATACGCAGTATTTT. The V and J genes are TRBV7-2 and TRBJ2-3; the D is unclear. V lost 4 bases and J 4 bases, leaving 6 bases between the germline ends. The CDR3 length is 12 residues. Germline V gene sequence: CDR1 SGHTA, CDR2 FQGNSA.

This rearrangement joins TRBV29-1 to TRBJ2-5, with 10 positions matching TRBD1. The J call is doubtful: the DNA matches TRBJ2-7 better. This CDR3 is 13 amino acids long. Germline V gives CDR1 SQVTM, CDR2 ANQGSEA. The CDR3 here is CSARDRGEYEQYF. In DNA form, the CDR3 reads TGCAGCGCTCGGGACAGGGGAGAATACGAGCAGTACTTC.

Points on this clone: At one end the junction does not follow the germline gene, possibly because of a read error. The CDR3 is CARGLAGDTDKQYF. The CDR3 DNA sequence: TGTGCCAGGGGACTAGCGGGGGACACAGATAAGCAGTATTTT. The chain carries TRBV25-1 and TRBJ2-3, with 14 bases that match TRBD2. The germline V gene encodes CDR1 MGHDK and CDR2 SYGVNS. CDR3 length: 14 residues.